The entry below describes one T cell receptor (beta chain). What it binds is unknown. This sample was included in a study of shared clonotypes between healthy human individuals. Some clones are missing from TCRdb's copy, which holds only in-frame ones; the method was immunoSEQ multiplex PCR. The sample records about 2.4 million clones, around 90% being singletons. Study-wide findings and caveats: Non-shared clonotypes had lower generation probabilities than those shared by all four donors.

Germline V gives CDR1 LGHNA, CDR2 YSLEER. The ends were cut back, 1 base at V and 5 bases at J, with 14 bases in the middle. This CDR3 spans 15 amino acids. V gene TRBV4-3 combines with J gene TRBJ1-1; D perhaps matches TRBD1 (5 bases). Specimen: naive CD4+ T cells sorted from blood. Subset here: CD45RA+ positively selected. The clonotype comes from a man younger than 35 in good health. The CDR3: CASSQGSGRETEAFF. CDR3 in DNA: TGCGCCAGCAGCCAAGGTTCGGGGCGGGAGACTGAAGCTTTCTTT.